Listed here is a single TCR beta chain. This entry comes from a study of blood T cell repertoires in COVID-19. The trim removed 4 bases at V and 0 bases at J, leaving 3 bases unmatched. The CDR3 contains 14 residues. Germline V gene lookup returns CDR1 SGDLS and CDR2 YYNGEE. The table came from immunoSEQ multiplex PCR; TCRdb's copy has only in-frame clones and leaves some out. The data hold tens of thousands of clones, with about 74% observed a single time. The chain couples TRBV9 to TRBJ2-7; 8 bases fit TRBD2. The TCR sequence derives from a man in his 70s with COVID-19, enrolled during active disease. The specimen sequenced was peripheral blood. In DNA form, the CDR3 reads TGTGCCAGCAGCCTTACTAGCGGCTCCTACGAGCAGTACTTC. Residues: CASSLTSGSYEQYF.